The T cell receptor beta chain described here comes from a study of T cells in Graves' hyperthyroidism and ophthalmopathy. RNA transcripts provided the source from which TCR beta CDR3 regions were amplified. An initial round of RT-PCR targeting the TCR CDR3 relied on the HTBI primer set. TCRdb called the multiplex PCR reads again in MiXCR, with one record for every CDR3 protein. The sample gives about 520,000 distinct CDR3 sequences, around a quarter of which show up once; approximately 10% is in the top ten. Lactation, pregnancy, other autoimmune disease or uncontrolled infection excluded patients. This clonotype has more than one count but fewer than ten. CDR3 size: 13 residues. Trimming left V 1 base short and J 7 bases short, with 10 bases between. Germline V gene lookup returns CDR1 KGHSH and CDR2 LQKENI.

V usage is TRBV18 and J usage is TRBJ2-5; D is unresolved. Sequenced input: blood. This receptor was taken from a woman aged 25 to 39 with Graves' ophthalmopathy. The CDR3 DNA follows: TGTGCCAGCTCACCACTAGACTCTGGGACCCAGTACTTC. Protein product: CASSPLDSGTQYF. Supplemented by reference TRBV18 and TRBJ2-5, the full variable domain reads NAGVMQNPRHLVRRRGQEARLRCSPMKGHSHVYWYRQLPEEGLKFMVYLQKENIIDESGMPKERFSAEFPKEGPSILRIQQVVRGDSAAYFCASSPLDSGTQYFGPGTRLLVL.